This paragraph reports one T cell receptor (beta chain). Its target is unknown. This entry belongs to a study of blood T cells in healthy people across ages. Regarding the study as a whole: PBMCs left unsorted prevented a conclusive naive versus antigen-experienced comparison.

Using a J-beta primer mix together with a sample-barcoded 5' primer, a second PCR was run for roughly 6 to 11 cycles. TCRdb ran MiXCR on the 5' RACE reads and lists one entry per CDR3 protein. The sample holds some 780,000 distinct CDR3 sequences, about 61% seen once. The germline gives CDR1 LNHNV, CDR2 YYDKDF (reference sequence). V lost 5 bases to trimming and J lost 2 bases, with 12 bases between them. This CDR3 contains 14 residues. The rearrangement joins TRBV15 to TRBJ2-5, with D possibly matching TRBD1 (5 bases). The origin of this receptor is a man aged 35 to 55 in good health. The sequencing sample was made of blood. The CDR3, as DNA: TGTGCCACCAGCTGGGGCAGTCCACAAGAGACCCAGTACTTC. It is translated as CATSWGSPQETQYF.